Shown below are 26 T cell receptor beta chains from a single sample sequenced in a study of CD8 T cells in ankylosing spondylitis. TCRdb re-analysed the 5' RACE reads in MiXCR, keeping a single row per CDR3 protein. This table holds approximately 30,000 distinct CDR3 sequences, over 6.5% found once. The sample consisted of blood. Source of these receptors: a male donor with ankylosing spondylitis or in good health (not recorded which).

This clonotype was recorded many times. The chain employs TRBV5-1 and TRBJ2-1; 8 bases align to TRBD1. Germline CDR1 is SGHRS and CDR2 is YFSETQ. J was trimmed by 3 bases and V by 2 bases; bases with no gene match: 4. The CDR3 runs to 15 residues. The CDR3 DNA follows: TGCGCCAGCAGCTTCACAGGGGGGAACTACAATGAGCAGTTCTTC. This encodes CASSFTGGNYNEQFF.

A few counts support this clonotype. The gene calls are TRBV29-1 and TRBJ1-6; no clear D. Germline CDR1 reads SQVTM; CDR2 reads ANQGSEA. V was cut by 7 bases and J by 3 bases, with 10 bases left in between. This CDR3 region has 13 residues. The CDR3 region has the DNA TGCAGCGCGAGGGAAAACTATAATTCACCCCTCCACTTT. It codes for CSARENYNSPLHF.

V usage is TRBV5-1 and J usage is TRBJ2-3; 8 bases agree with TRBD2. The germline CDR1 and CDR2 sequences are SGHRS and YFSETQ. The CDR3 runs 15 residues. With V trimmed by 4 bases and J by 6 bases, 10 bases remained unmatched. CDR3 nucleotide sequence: TGCGCCAGCAGCCGAAGCGGGAGTCCGGAGGATACGCAGTATTTT. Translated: CASSRSGSPEDTQYF.

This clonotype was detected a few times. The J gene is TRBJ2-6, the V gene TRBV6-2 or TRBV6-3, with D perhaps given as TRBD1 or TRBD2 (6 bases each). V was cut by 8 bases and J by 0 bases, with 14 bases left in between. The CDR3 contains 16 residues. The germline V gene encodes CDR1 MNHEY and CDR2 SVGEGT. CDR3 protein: CASLPGAPSGANVLTF. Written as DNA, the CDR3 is TGTGCCAGCCTCCCGGGGGCGCCCTCTGGGGCCAACGTCCTGACTTTC.

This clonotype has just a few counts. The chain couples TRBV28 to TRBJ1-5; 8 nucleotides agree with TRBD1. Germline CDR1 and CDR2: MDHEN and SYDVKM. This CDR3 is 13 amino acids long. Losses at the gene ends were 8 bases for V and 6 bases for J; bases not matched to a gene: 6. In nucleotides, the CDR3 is TGTGCCAGCGGAACAGGGGGTGCTCAGCCCCAGCATTTT. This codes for CASGTGGAQPQHF.

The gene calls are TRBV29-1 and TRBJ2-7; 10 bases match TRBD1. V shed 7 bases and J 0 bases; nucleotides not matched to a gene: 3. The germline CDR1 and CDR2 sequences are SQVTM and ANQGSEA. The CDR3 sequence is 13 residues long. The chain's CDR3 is CSGRDRGSYEQYF. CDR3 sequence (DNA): TGCAGCGGCCGGGACAGGGGCTCCTACGAGCAGTACTTC.

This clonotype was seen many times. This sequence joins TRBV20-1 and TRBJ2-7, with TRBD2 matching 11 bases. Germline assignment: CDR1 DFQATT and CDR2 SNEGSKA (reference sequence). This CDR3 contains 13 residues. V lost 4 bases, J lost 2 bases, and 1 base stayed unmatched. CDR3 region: CSATSGRTYEQYF. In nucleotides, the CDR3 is TGCAGTGCTACTAGCGGGAGGACCTACGAGCAGTACTTC.

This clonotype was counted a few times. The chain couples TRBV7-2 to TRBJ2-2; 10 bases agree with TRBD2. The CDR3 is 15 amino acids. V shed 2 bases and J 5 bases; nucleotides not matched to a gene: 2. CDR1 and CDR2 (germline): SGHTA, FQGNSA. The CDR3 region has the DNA TGTGCCAGCAGCTTACTAGCGGGAGTGACCGGGGAGCTGTTTTTT. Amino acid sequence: CASSLLAGVTGELFF.

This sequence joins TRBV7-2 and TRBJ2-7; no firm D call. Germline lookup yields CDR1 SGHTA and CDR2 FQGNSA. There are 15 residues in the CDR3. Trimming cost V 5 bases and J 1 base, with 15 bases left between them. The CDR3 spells CASSPGDPYSYEQYF. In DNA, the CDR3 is TGTGCCAGCAGCCCGGGTGACCCTTATTCCTACGAGCAGTACTTC.

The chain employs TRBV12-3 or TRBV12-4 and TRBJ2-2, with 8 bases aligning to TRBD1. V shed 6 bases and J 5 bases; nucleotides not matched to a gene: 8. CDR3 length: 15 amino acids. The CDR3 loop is CASRKTGAVTGELFF. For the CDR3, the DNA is TGTGCCAGCAGAAAGACAGGGGCGGTGACCGGGGAGCTGTTTTTT.

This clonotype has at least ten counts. The CDR3 spells CASSADRDEQYV. CDR3 nucleotide sequence: TGTGCCAGCAGCGCGGACAGGGACGAGCAGTACGTC. This chain joins TRBV12-3 or TRBV12-4 and TRBJ2-7, with 8 bases aligning to TRBD1. This CDR3 contains 12 residues. V gave up 6 bases and J gave up 5 bases; unmatched junction bases: 3.

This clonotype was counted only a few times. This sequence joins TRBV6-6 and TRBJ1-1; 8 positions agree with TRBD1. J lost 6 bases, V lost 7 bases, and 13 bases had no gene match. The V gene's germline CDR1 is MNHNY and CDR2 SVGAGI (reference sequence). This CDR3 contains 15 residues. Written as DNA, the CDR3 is TGTGCCAGCAACGGACAGGGATCCAGAGGCCCTGAAGCTTTCTTT. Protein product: CASNGQGSRGPEAFF.

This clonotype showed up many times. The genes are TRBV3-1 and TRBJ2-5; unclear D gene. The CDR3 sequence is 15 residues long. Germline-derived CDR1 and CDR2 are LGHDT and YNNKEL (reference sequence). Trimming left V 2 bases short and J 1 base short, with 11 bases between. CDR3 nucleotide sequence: TGTGCCAGCAGCCAAACCTCGTGGACCCAAGAGACCCAGTACTTC. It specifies CASSQTSWTQETQYF.

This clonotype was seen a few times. CDR3: CASSLNPRNTGELFF. In DNA form, the CDR3 reads TGTGCCAGCAGTTTAAACCCCCGGAACACCGGGGAGCTGTTTTTT. The chain links TRBV27 to TRBJ2-2; D not resolved. This CDR3 is 15 amino acids long. Germline V gene sequence: CDR1 MNHEY, CDR2 SMNVEV (reference sequence). V was shortened by 2 bases and J by 1 base, with 8 bases between the two germline ends.

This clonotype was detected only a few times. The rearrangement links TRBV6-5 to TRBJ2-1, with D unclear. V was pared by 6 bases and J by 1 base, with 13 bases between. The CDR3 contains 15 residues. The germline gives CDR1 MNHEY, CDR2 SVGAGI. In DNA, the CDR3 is TGTGCCAGCAGAGTAAACGGGCCATCCTACAATGAGCAGTTCTTC. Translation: CASRVNGPSYNEQFF.

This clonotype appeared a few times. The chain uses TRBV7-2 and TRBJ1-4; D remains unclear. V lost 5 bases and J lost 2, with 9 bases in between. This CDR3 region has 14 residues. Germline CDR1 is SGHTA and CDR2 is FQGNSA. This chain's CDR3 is CASSPERTNEKLFF. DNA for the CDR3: TGTGCCAGCAGCCCCGAGCGCACTAATGAAAAACTGTTTTTT.

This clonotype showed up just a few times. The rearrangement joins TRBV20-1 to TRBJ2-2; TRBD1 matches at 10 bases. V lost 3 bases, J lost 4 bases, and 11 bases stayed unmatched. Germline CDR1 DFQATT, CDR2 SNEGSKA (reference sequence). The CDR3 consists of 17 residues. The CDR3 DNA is TGCAGTGCTAGGTCGCTCCCGGGACAGGGGCTCACCGGGGAGCTGTTTTTT. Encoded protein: CSARSLPGQGLTGELFF.

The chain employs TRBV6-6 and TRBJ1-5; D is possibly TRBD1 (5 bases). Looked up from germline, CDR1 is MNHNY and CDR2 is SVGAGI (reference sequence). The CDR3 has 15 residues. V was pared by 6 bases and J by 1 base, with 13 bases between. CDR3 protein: CASRGQGRSNQPQHF. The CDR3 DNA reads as TGTGCCAGCAGGGGTCAGGGACGAAGCAATCAGCCCCAGCATTTT.

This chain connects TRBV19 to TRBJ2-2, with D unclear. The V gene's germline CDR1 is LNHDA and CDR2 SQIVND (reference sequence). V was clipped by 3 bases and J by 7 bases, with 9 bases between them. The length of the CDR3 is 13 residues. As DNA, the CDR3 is TGTGCCAGTAGTATTAGGGAAGGCGGGGAGCTGTTTTTT. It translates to CASSIREGGELFF.

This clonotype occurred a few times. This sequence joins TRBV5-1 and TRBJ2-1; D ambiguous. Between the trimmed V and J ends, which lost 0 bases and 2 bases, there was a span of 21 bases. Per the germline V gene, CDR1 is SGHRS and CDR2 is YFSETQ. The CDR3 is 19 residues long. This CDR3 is CASSLDRPITKPTYNEQFF. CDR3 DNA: TGCGCCAGCAGCTTGGATAGGCCGATCACGAAACCCACCTACAATGAGCAGTTCTTC.

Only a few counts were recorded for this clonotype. The CDR3 DNA follows: TGTGCCAGCAGTTGGACTAGCGGCTACACAGATACGCAGTATTTT. It encodes CASSWTSGYTDTQYF. The rearrangement links TRBV28 to TRBJ2-3, with TRBD2 matching 10 bases. The germline V gene encodes CDR1 MDHEN and CDR2 SYDVKM. With V trimmed by 4 bases and J by 2 bases, 3 bases remained unmatched. This CDR3 region has 15 residues.

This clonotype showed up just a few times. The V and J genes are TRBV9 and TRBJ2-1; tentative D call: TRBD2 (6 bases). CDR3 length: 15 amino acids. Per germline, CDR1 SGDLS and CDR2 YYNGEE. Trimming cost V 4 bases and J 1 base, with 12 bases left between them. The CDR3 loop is CASSPREKSYNEQFF. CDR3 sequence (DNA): TGTGCCAGCAGCCCTCGGGAGAAGTCCTACAATGAGCAGTTCTTC.

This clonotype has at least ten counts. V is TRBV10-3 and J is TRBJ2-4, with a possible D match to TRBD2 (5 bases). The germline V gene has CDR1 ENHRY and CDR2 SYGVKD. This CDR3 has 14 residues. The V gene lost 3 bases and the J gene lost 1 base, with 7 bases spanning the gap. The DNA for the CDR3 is TGTGCCATCAGTGAAAGCGGCGCCAAAAACATTCAGTACTTC. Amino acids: CAISESGAKNIQYF.

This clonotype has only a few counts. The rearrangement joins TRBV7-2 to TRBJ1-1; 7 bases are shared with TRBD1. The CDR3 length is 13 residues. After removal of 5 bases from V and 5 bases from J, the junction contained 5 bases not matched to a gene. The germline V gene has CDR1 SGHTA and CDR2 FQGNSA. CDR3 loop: CASSARQGTEAFF. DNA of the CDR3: TGTGCCAGCAGCGCTCGACAGGGAACTGAAGCTTTCTTT. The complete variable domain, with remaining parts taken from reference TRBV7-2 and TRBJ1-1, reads GAGVSQSPSNKVTEKGKDVELRCDPISGHTALYWYRQSLGQGLEFLIYFQGNSAPDKSGLPSDRFSAERTGGSVSTLTIQRTQQEDSAVYLCASSARQGTEAFFGQGTRLTVV.

The CDR3 region has the DNA TGTGCCACCAGTGCCCGGGACTCTAAATCCTACAATGAGCAGTTCTTC. This codes for CATSARDSKSYNEQFF. V is TRBV24-1 and J is TRBJ2-1; D is possibly TRBD2 (6 bases). The CDR3 sequence is 16 residues long. Deletions cut 5 bases from V and 1 base from J, with 14 bases between. CDR1 and CDR2 from the germline V gene are KGHDR and SFDVKD.

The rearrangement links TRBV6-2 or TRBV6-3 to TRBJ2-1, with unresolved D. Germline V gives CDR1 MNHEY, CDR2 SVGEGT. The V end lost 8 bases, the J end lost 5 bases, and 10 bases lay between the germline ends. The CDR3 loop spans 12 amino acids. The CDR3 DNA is TGTGCCAGCGGGCCTATACACAATGAGCAGTTCTTC. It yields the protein CASGPIHNEQFF.